What follows are 25 T cell receptor beta chains derived from one specimen sequenced in a study of blood T cell repertoires in COVID-19. Profiled with immunoSEQ multiplex PCR; TCRdb holds only in-frame clones, not every one. The sample lists some 150,000 clones; over 75% were seen once. The sample consisted of peripheral blood. These receptors all come from a man in his forties or fifties with acute or convalescent COVID-19.

In DNA form, the CDR3 reads TGTGCCAGCAGCGCGACAGATACGCAGTATTTT. It encodes CASSATDTQYF. The V gene is TRBV9, the J gene TRBJ2-3; D gene unclear. Deletions cut 3 bases from V and 3 bases from J, with 2 bases between. Germline loops: CDR1 SGDLS, CDR2 YYNGEE. The CDR3 sequence is 11 residues long.

This sequence joins TRBV24-1 and TRBJ1-2, with D maybe TRBD1 (6 bases). The CDR3 extends over 13 amino acids. V lost 4 bases, J lost 3 bases, and 8 bases lay in between. Germline loops: CDR1 KGHDR, CDR2 SFDVKD. The CDR3 sequence: CATSDQGYYGYTF. The CDR3 coding sequence is TGTGCCACCAGTGACCAGGGGTACTATGGCTACACCTTC.

The table lists this clone with a count of one. The chain uses TRBV10-3 and TRBJ2-7, with 7 bases aligning to TRBD2. This CDR3 region has 14 residues. V was clipped by 10 bases and J by 0 bases; unmatched bases: 9. CDR1 and CDR2 from the germline V gene are ENHRY and SYGVKD. CDR3 amino acids: CATTGGTNSYEQYF. CDR3 DNA: TGTGCCACCACGGGTGGGACTAACTCCTACGAGCAGTACTTC.

The chain has TRBV18 and TRBJ1-3; 8 bases are shared with TRBD1. The junction had 5 bases not matched to a gene; V was cut back by 5 bases and J by 2 bases. Germline values: CDR1 KGHSH, CDR2 LQKENI. The CDR3 has 15 amino acids. DNA for the CDR3: TGTGCCAGCTCAACGGACAGGGTACCTGGAAACACCATATATTTT. Its protein product is CASSTDRVPGNTIYF.

This chain links TRBV19 with TRBJ1-4; tentatively, D is TRBD1 (5 bases). Trimming removed 3 bases from V and 6 bases from J, with 8 bases in between. Looked up from germline, CDR1 is LNHDA and CDR2 is SQIVND (reference sequence). CDR3 size: 13 residues. CDR3 nucleotides: TGTGCCAGTAGTATGTTCAGGGATGAAAAACTGTTTTTT. Protein: CASSMFRDEKLFF.

V and J are TRBV3-1 (or the pseudogene TRBV3-2) and TRBJ1-2, with D unclear. The V end lost 0 bases, the J end lost 4 bases, and 6 bases lay between the germline ends. There are 13 residues in the CDR3. CDR1 LGHDT and CDR2 YNNKEL come from the germline V gene (reference sequence). For the CDR3, the DNA is TGTGCCAGCAGCCAAGATAGCCCCTATGGCTACACCTTC. It translates to CASSQDSPYGYTF.

This CDR3 is CASTWREGDTQYF. DNA for the CDR3: TGTGCCAGCACTTGGCGGGAGGGGGATACGCAGTATTTT. The genes are TRBV27 and TRBJ2-3, with 9 bases lining up with TRBD2. CDR1 MNHEY and CDR2 SMNVEV come from the germline V gene (reference sequence). This CDR3 comprises 13 residues. J gave up 6 bases and V 7 bases, and 5 bases lay outside the gene matches.

The chain combines TRBV5-1 with TRBJ2-5, with TRBD1 as a possible D gene (5 bases). V lost 0 bases, J lost 4 bases, and 7 bases lay in between. Germline V CDR1 and CDR2: SGHRS, YFSETQ. The CDR3 is 13 residues long. This CDR3 is CASSLGQLETQYF. In nucleotides, the CDR3 is TGCGCCAGCAGCTTGGGACAGTTAGAGACCCAGTACTTC.

The rearrangement joins TRBV6-1 to TRBJ1-5; D is possibly TRBD1 (5 bases). CDR3 size: 15 residues. V dropped 0 bases and J dropped 1 base, with 7 bases sitting between them. Germline loops: CDR1 MNHNS, CDR2 SASEGT. The CDR3 here is CASSEARQSNQPQHF. The DNA of the CDR3 is TGTGCCAGCAGTGAAGCCAGACAGAGCAATCAGCCCCAGCATTTT.

The gene calls are TRBV30 and TRBJ1-5, with D perhaps matching TRBD1 (5 bases). Germline CDR1 and CDR2: GTSNPN and SVGIG (reference sequence). Between the trimmed V and J ends, which lost 0 bases and 7 bases, there was a span of 13 bases. The CDR3 length is 14 residues. Here the CDR3 DNA reads TGTGCCTGGAGTGTAGCGGGGCCGGGCCAGCCCCAGCATTTT. The encoded protein is CAWSVAGPGQPQHF.

The chain is built from TRBV6-1 and TRBJ1-5, with D possibly being TRBD1 (5 bases). The CDR3 covers 16 residues. The V gene's germline CDR1 is MNHNS and CDR2 SASEGT. The V end lost 4 bases, the J end lost 7 bases, and 20 bases lay between the germline ends. DNA for the CDR3: TGTGCCAGCAGTGTAGAGACAGTCCCTCGAGTCCAGCCCCAGCATTTT. The encoded protein is CASSVETVPRVQPQHF.

The chain is built from TRBV10-1 and TRBJ2-1, with 9 positions matching TRBD2. The CDR3 runs 18 residues. J lost 8 bases, V lost 2 bases, and 16 bases had no gene match. Per germline, CDR1 WNHNN and CDR2 SYGVQD (reference sequence). This CDR3 reads CASSEDSVGREGKHEQFF. Here the CDR3 DNA reads TGCGCCAGCAGTGAGGATTCTGTGGGGCGGGAGGGCAAGCATGAGCAGTTCTTC.

The rearrangement uses TRBV6-1 and TRBJ1-5, with D tentatively TRBD1 (6 bases). The V end lost 2 bases, the J end lost 3 bases, and 8 bases lay between the germline ends. The CDR3 is 14 amino acids. Germline V gene data show CDR1 as MNHNS and CDR2 as SASEGT. Here the CDR3 reads CASSERTDNQPQHF. CDR3 DNA: TGTGCCAGCAGTGAAAGGACAGACAATCAGCCCCAGCATTTT.

The V call is TRBV28, the J call TRBJ2-3; 8 bases are shared with TRBD2. CDR3 length: 16 amino acids. J lost 0 bases, V lost 5 bases, and 7 bases had no gene match. Germline values: CDR1 MDHEN, CDR2 SYDVKM. CDR3 sequence: CASSLSRGGSTDTQYF. Written as DNA, the CDR3 is TGTGCCAGCAGTCTATCTCGGGGGGGGAGCACAGATACGCAGTATTTT.

This chain links TRBV6-1 with TRBJ1-5, with a possible D match to TRBD1 (6 bases). Germline assignment: CDR1 MNHNS and CDR2 SASEGT. Trimming pared 1 base from V and 3 bases from J, leaving 13 bases between. CDR3 size: 16 residues. The CDR3 spells CASSEGHRANNQPQHF. The CDR3 bases are TGTGCCAGCAGTGAAGGTCACAGGGCCAACAATCAGCCCCAGCATTTT.

This chain connects TRBV15 to TRBJ1-1, with TRBD1 identical over 9 bases. The germline gives CDR1 LNHNV, CDR2 YYDKDF (reference sequence). CDR3 length: 13 residues. V gave up 4 bases and J gave up 7 bases; unmatched junction bases: 4. CDR3 in DNA: TGTGCCACCAGCACTACAGGGGGCTATGAAGCTTTCTTT. Amino acids: CATSTTGGYEAFF.

This clone was detected only a few times. The rearrangement uses TRBV7-8 and TRBJ1-2; TRBD1 matches 10 bases. Germline V CDR1 and CDR2: SGHVS, FQNEAQ. The CDR3 is 18 residues long. V lost 1 base to trimming and J lost 1 base; unmatched junction nucleotides: 9. CDR3 in amino acids: CASSLGEGQGSINYGYTF. The CDR3 coding sequence is TGTGCCAGCAGCTTAGGGGAGGGACAGGGGAGTATTAACTATGGCTACACCTTC. The full variable domain, in which reference TRBV7-8 and TRBJ1-2 provide the parts outside the CDR3, is GAGVSQSPRYKVAKRGQDVALRCDPISGHVSLFWYQQALGQGPEFLTYFQNEAQLDKSGLPSDRFFAERPEGSVSTLKIQRTQQEDSAVYLCASSLGEGQGSINYGYTFGSGTRLTVV.

V gene TRBV10-3 combines with J gene TRBJ2-2, with 8 bases aligning to TRBD1. CDR3 length: 15 amino acids. Germline values: CDR1 ENHRY, CDR2 SYGVKD. With V trimmed by 10 bases and J by 1 base, 8 bases remained unmatched. CDR3 nucleotides: TGTGCCACCGAGCCCGGGACAGGGAACACCGGGGAGCTGTTTTTT. Amino acids: CATEPGTGNTGELFF.

The chain combines TRBV4-1 with TRBJ2-3; D not resolved. The germline V gene has CDR1 MGHRA and CDR2 YSYEKL. V lost 0 bases to trimming and J lost 1 base, with 5 bases between them. This CDR3 region has 14 residues. The CDR3 spells CASSQDVGTDTQYF. The CDR3 nucleotides read TGCGCCAGCAGCCAAGATGTAGGCACAGATACGCAGTATTTT.

The CDR3 reads CASSYSGYEQYF. CDR3 bases: TGTGCCAGCAGTTACTCGGGGTACGAGCAGTACTTC. The chain carries TRBV3-1 (or the pseudogene TRBV3-2) and TRBJ2-7; tentatively, D is TRBD2 (5 bases). The CDR3 is made up of 12 amino acids. Germline V gene sequence: CDR1 LGHDT, CDR2 YNNKEL (reference sequence). V was trimmed by 6 bases and J by 4 bases, leaving 10 bases between them.

V gene TRBV28 combines with J gene TRBJ1-2; no clear D. Germline V gene lookup returns CDR1 MDHEN and CDR2 SYDVKM. This CDR3 has 15 amino acids. The V and J ends lost 3 bases and 8 bases respectively, with 19 bases between them. Written as DNA, the CDR3 is TGTGCCAGCAGTTTTTCTCAGACCCGGGAGCGGGGCTACACCTTC. Protein: CASSFSQTRERGYTF.

The chain carries TRBV27 and TRBJ1-3; D not resolved. CDR3 length equals 13 residues. Germline loops: CDR1 MNHEY, CDR2 SMNVEV (reference sequence). V lost 6 bases, J lost 8 bases, and 14 bases lay in between. The CDR3 is CASRDTGFHTIYF. The CDR3 coding sequence is TGTGCCAGCAGGGATACGGGTTTTCACACCATATATTTT.

The rearrangement uses TRBV7-8 and TRBJ2-1; TRBD2 is a possible D gene (7 bases). Germline V lookup: CDR1 SGHVS, CDR2 FQNEAQ. This CDR3 contains 15 residues. Trimming took off 1 base at V and 5 bases at J, with 12 bases between the two ends. The CDR3 nucleotides are TGTGCCAGCAGCTTAGTGGGGGGGCCGGACAATGAGCAGTTCTTC. Translation: CASSLVGGPDNEQFF.

This chain links TRBV9 with TRBJ2-3; TRBD2 agrees at 12 bases. Germline loops: CDR1 SGDLS, CDR2 YYNGEE. The CDR3 has 18 amino acids. V lost 4 bases to trimming and J lost 2 bases; unmatched junction nucleotides: 11. In DNA, the CDR3 is TGTGCCAGCAGCACCCGAGCTAGCGGGAGGGCCTTCACAGATACGCAGTATTTT. Its protein product is CASSTRASGRAFTDTQYF.

This chain connects TRBV10-1 to TRBJ2-1; 8 bases align to TRBD2. With V trimmed by 8 bases and J by 8 bases, 14 bases remained unmatched. Per the germline V gene, CDR1 is WNHNN and CDR2 is SYGVQD (reference sequence). This CDR3 comprises 15 residues. The CDR3 coding sequence is TGCGCCAGCTCCGGTTCTACGAGCGGGAGCCATGAGCAGTTCTTC. As protein: CASSGSTSGSHEQFF.